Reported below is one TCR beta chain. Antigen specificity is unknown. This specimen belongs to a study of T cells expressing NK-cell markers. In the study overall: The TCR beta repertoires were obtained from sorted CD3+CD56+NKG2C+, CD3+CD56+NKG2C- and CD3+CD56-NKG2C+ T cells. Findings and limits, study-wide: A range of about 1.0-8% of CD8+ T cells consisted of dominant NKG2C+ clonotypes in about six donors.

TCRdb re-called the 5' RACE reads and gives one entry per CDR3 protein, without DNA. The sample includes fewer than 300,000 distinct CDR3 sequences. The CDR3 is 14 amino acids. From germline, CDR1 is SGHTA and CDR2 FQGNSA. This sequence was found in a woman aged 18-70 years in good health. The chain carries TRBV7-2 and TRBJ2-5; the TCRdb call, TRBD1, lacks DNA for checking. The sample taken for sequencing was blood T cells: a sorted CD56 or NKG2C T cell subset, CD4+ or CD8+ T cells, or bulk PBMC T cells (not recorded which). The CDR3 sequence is CASSLQGVRETQYF.